This T cell receptor beta chain stems from a study of neoadjuvant nivolumab and ipilimumab in lung cancer. Looking at the study overall: Patients got nivolumab 3 mg/kg on days 1, 15 and 29; combination added ipilimumab 1 mg/kg day 1.

The data were produced by immunoSEQ multiplex PCR, yet TCRdb's version contains in-frame clones alone and is incomplete. The sample lists about 30,000 clones; 75% to 85% were seen once. Overall study findings and caveats: Resected-tumor TCR richness correlated positively with pretherapy blood richness. Compared with tumor-adjacent uninvolved lung, resected tumors showed greater richness and clonality. TCR sequencing covered a small number of samples.

As concerns this clone: No antigen is known for it.

The V gene lost 4 bases and the J gene lost 2 bases, with 8 bases spanning the gap. The CDR3 covers 13 residues. The germline gives CDR1 SNHLY, CDR2 FYNNEI. The sequenced sample was tumor tissue, obtained after neoadjuvant nivolumab, alone or with ipilimumab, at or shortly before surgery. The chain recombines TRBV2 with TRBJ2-5; D gene unclear. This TCR derives from an adult with non-small cell lung cancer. The CDR3 DNA sequence: TGTGCCAGCAGTGCCTCCCTACAAGAGACCCAGTACTTC. Protein sequence: CASSASLQETQYF. The whole variable domain, filled in from reference TRBV2 and TRBJ2-5, reads EPEVTQTPSHQVTQMGQEVILRCVPISNHLYFYWYRQILGQKVEFLVSFYNNEISEKSEIFDDQFSVERPDGSNFTLKIRSTKLEDSAMYFCASSASLQETQYFGPGTRLLVL.